This TCR beta chain comes out of a study of blood T cell repertoires in COVID-19. Authors' analysis steps: Reference gene primer amplification gave estimated nucleated cell counts. TCRdb's copy holds only in-frame clones and misses some; the assay was immunoSEQ multiplex PCR. The DNA was the basis for D and trimming; V, J and clone size are from that table. The data hold fewer than 200,000 clones, with roughly 87% observed a single time. Germline V gene data show CDR1 as SNHLY and CDR2 as FYNNEI. Trimming cost V 4 bases and J 1 base, with 7 bases left between them. The CDR3 length is 13 residues. Sequenced input: peripheral blood. This chain links TRBV2 with TRBJ1-1; D uncertain. The origin of this receptor is a woman in her seventies with acute or convalescent COVID-19. The CDR3 sequence is CASSVVENTEAFF. The CDR3 DNA is TGTGCCAGCAGTGTCGTAGAGAACACTGAAGCTTTCTTT.